This TCR beta chain was sequenced in a study of OX40 agonist ivuxolimab in advanced cancers. Study-level results: On average, CD8+ T cells showed a greater number of expanded clones than CD4+. Within 6 weeks, CD4+ and CD8+ blood T cells expanded clonally at 0.1 to 3.0 mg/kg.

Sequenced by immunoSEQ multiplex PCR; TCRdb stores in-frame clones only, minus some. The sample has more than 45,000 clones, roughly four fifths seen once. This clone came up once. Its specificity is unknown. Germline V gene data show CDR1 as SGHNT and CDR2 as YYREEE (reference sequence). The CDR3 totals 14 residues. Between the trimmed V and J ends, which lost 4 bases and 2 bases, there was a span of 12 bases. The TCR originated in an adult with an advanced solid tumor such as melanoma, head and neck, liver or kidney cancer. The specimen comprised CD4+ or CD8+ T cells sorted from blood, sampled in a trial of the OX40 agonist ivuxolimab. The V gene is TRBV5-4, the J gene TRBJ2-5; possible D gene TRBD1, 6 bases. The CDR3 reads CASSRNREQETQYF. Written as DNA, the CDR3 is TGTGCCAGCAGCAGAAACAGGGAACAAGAGACCCAGTACTTC.